The rows below give T cell receptor beta chains drawn from one sample of a study of regulatory T cells in long-lasting Graves disease. TCRdb reanalysed the multiplex PCR reads using MiXCR and keeps one entry per CDR3 protein. The sample lists around 500,000 distinct CDR3 sequences; less than 25% were seen once. Sequenced here: peripheral blood mononuclear cells (PBMCs), sampled when the disease was refractory, from a patient treated with antithyroid drugs. Source of these receptors: a female donor with Graves disease. Both conserved end residues are part of each CDR3. D genes are given only for firm matches. Not every row has a clone size; where given, it reads once, few, many or a size class.

>-|many|TRBV12-3/TRBV12-4|TRBJ2-2
CASSPYQPTGELFF
TGTGCCAGCAGTCCTTACCAACCCACCGGGGAGCTGTTTTTT
>-|many|TRBV29-1|TRBJ2-7
CSVEGQGGDYEQYF
TGCAGCGTTGAAGGTCAAGGGGGGGACTACGAGCAGTACTTC
>TRBD1|-|TRBV6-2/TRBV6-3|TRBJ1-2
CASSQGAVNYGYTF
TGTGCCAGCAGTCAGGGGGCGGTAAACTATGGCTACACCTTC
>-|-|TRBV5-1|TRBJ2-7
CASSLGGVILEQYF
TGCGCCAGCAGCTTGGGCGGTGTCATTCTCGAGCAGTACTTC
>-|-|TRBV9|TRBJ1-2
CASSSAYYGYTF
TGTGCCAGCAGCTCAGCATACTATGGCTACACCTTC
>-|many|TRBV10-3|TRBJ2-5
CAISTKETQYF
TGTGCCATCAGTACCAAAGAGACCCAGTACTTC
>-|few|TRBV19|TRBJ1-1
CASTPTFETEAFF
TGTGCCAGTACCCCGACCTTCGAAACTGAAGCTTTCTTT
>-|-|TRBV24-1|TRBJ2-2
CATSPNVYTGELFF
TGTGCCACCAGTCCCAACGTTTACACCGGGGAGCTGTTTTTT
>TRBD2|many|TRBV28|TRBJ2-7
CASSLPGTSGSHEQYF
TGTGCCAGCAGTTTACCCGGGACTAGCGGGAGTCACGAGCAGTACTTC
>-|many|TRBV4-3|TRBJ2-7
CASSQSPVTYEQYF
TGCGCCAGCAGCCAAAGCCCGGTAACCTACGAGCAGTACTTC
>TRBD1|few|TRBV30|TRBJ2-7
CAWISRDRHYEQYF
TGTGCCTGGATTTCCCGGGACAGACACTACGAGCAGTACTTC
>TRBD1|few|TRBV3-1|TRBJ1-1
CASSQPYLGQAKAEAFF
TGTGCCAGCAGCCAACCTTACCTTGGACAGGCGAAGGCTGAAGCTTTCTTT
>-|few|TRBV7-9|TRBJ2-7
CASGTDSTYEQYF
TGTGCCAGTGGGACGGACAGTACCTACGAGCAGTACTTC
>-|-|TRBV6-2/TRBV6-3|TRBJ2-7
CASSYSRGHSYEQYF
TGTGCCAGCAGTTACTCACGGGGGCACTCCTACGAGCAGTACTTC
>-|-|TRBV18|TRBJ2-7
CASSPSQGSTYEQYF
TGTGCCAGCTCACCCTCACAGGGCAGTACATACGAGCAGTACTTC
>-|-|TRBV4-1|TRBJ1-1
CASSQDWAAWGEAFF
TGCGCCAGCAGCCAAGATTGGGCAGCTTGGGGTGAAGCTTTCTTT
>-|many|TRBV20-1|TRBJ2-7
CSASVPRGRLRGQYF
TGCAGTGCTAGCGTACCCCGGGGCAGACTACGAGGGCAGTACTTC
>TRBD1|few|TRBV13|TRBJ1-1
CASSLVAGGNEAFF
TGTGCCAGCAGCTTAGTGGCAGGGGGAAATGAAGCTTTCTTT
>TRBD1|-|TRBV20-1|TRBJ1-4
CSVLRTGINEKLFF
TGCAGTGTCCTAAGGACAGGGATTAATGAAAAACTGTTTTTT
>-|many|TRBV20-1|TRBJ2-7
CSATTDYEQYF
TGCAGTGCGACCACGGACTACGAGCAGTACTTC
>-|many|TRBV2|TRBJ1-1
CASSINRGRMNTEAFF
TGTGCCAGCAGTATAAATCGGGGACGGATGAACACTGAAGCTTTCTTT
>TRBD1|-|TRBV5-1|TRBJ2-7
CASSLTGTGIYEQYF
TGCGCCAGCAGCTTGACCGGGACAGGGATCTACGAGCAGTACTTC
>-|many|TRBV28|TRBJ1-1
CASRPLGETEAFF
TGTGCCAGCAGACCTCTGGGGGAAACTGAAGCTTTCTTT
>-|many|TRBV2|TRBJ2-5
CASSEGAGQETQYF
TGTGCCAGCAGTGAAGGGGCGGGCCAAGAGACCCAGTACTTC
>TRBD1|many|TRBV6-1|TRBJ1-1
CASSDVGGPDTEAFF
TGTGCCAGCAGTGACGTAGGGGGCCCGGACACTGAAGCTTTCTTT
>TRBD1|few|TRBV19|TRBJ2-7
CASSIGPLTGEQYF
TGTGCCAGTAGTATAGGACCATTGACAGGGGAGCAGTACTTC
>TRBD1|few|TRBV30|TRBJ1-1
CAWSLRGQFTEAFF
TGTGCCTGGAGTCTAAGGGGACAGTTCACTGAAGCTTTCTTT
>-|few|TRBV6-1|TRBJ1-1
CASTYGVGGTEAFF
TGTGCCAGCACCTATGGGGTGGGAGGCACTGAAGCTTTCTTT
>TRBD1|-|TRBV12-3/TRBV12-4|TRBJ2-6
CASTRQTGQGPSGANVLTF
TGTGCCAGCACGCGACAAACGGGACAGGGACCGTCTGGGGCCAACGTCCTGACTTTC
>TRBD1|few|TRBV20-1|TRBJ2-2
CSVPGTVNTGELFF
TGCAGTGTTCCCGGGACAGTCAACACCGGGGAGCTGTTTTTT
>-|-|TRBV29-1|TRBJ2-1
CSVLERGGEQFF
TGCAGCGTCCTCGAGAGGGGGGGGGAGCAGTTCTTC
>TRBD1|many|TRBV2|TRBJ2-7
CASSEAGQAYEQYF
TGTGCCAGCAGTGAAGCGGGACAGGCCTACGAGCAGTACTTC
>-|many|TRBV28|TRBJ2-7
CASSVHGSSYEQYF
TGTGCCAGCAGTGTCCACGGGAGCTCCTACGAGCAGTACTTC